The entry below describes one T cell receptor beta chain. Its antigen is still unknown. Naive CD45RA+ and memory CD45RA-negative subsets were split from CD4+ cells. Measured with immunoSEQ multiplex PCR; TCRdb has only the in-frame clones, and not every one. The sample includes some 2.3 million clones, 85% to 95% of them seen just once. V trimming: 3 bases; J trimming: 4 bases; junction bases outside the gene matches: 2. There are 14 residues in the CDR3. Per germline, CDR1 SGHNT and CDR2 YENEEA. This sample was taken from a study of shared clonotypes between healthy human individuals. Study outcomes and limitations: Generally, naive subsets came out with larger estimated richness than memory subsets. The four-donor shared clonotypes exceeded non-shared clonotypes in generation probability, with non-shared ones scoring lower. Despite large depth, sorted-subset datasets appeared incompletely sequenced.

V and J are TRBV11-3 and TRBJ2-2; 7 bases fit TRBD1. The clonotype comes from a man between 18 and 29 years old in good health. Some clones in this sample may be carry-over from other donors' samples. What was sequenced was naive CD4+ T cells from PBMCs. Specified subset: CD45RA+ positively selected. The CDR3 sequence is CASSLTGPTGELFF. CDR3 DNA: TGTGCCAGCAGCTTGACAGGGCCCACCGGGGAGCTGTTTTTT.